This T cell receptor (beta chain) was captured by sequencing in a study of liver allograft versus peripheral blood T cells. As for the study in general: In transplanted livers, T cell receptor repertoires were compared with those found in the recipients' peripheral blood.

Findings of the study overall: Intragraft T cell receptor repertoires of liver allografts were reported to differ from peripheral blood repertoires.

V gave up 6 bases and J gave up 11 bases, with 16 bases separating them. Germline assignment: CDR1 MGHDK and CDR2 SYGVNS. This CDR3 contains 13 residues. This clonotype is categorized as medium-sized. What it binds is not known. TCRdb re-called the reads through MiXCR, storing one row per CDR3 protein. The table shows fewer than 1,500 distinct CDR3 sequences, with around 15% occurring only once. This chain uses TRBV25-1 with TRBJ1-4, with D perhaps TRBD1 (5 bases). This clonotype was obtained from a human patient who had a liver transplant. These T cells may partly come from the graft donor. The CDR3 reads CASSLGSEGKLFF. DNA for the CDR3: TGTGCCAGCAGCTTGGGCTCGGAGGGGAAACTGTTTTTT.